This T cell receptor beta chain was found in a study of tumor-infiltrating lymphocytes in localized non-small cell lung cancer. Points from the study as a whole: Not all patients were TCR sequenced, owing to tissue quantity.

The V and J ends lost 2 bases and 6 bases, in that order; junction bases with no gene match: 11. This CDR3 is 18 amino acids long. Germline CDR1 is SEHNR and CDR2 is FQNEAQ (reference sequence). Turning to this clone: Its antigen remains unidentified.

The repertoire was sequenced with immunoSEQ multiplex PCR; TCRdb's copy has only in-frame clones and lacks some. The sample lists approximately 10,000 clones; about 79% were seen once. The receptor's source is a human donor with non-small cell lung cancer. The chain carries TRBV7-9 and TRBJ2-5; 14 bases are shared with TRBD2. Sequencing was carried out using uninvolved lung tissue not adjacent to the tumor. CDR3 region: CASSLPLRLAGGRKTQYF. CDR3 DNA sequence: TGTGCCAGCAGCTTACCTTTGCGACTAGCGGGAGGGAGAAAGACCCAGTACTTC.